One T cell receptor beta chain is described in this entry. The record originates from a study of Graves' ophthalmopathy and Graves' hyperthyroidism. CDR3 length: 12 amino acids. V was cut by 6 bases and J by 7 bases, with 11 bases left in between. The authors amplified TCR beta CDR3 regions, and they did so from RNA transcripts for repertoire sequencing. After a first-round RT-PCR with HTBI primers, a second-round multiplex PCR was run. MiXCR was run by TCRdb on the multiplex PCR reads, yielding one entry per CDR3 protein. The sample yields over a million distinct CDR3 sequences, less than 45% seen once.

The receptor was derived from an adult man with Graves' hyperthyroidism. The chain links TRBV12-3 or TRBV12-4 to TRBJ2-3, with D possibly matching TRBD2 (6 bases). The sequenced material came from peripheral blood or thyroid tissue (not recorded which). CDR3 DNA sequence: TGTGCCAGCAGGGTGGGACTCCATACGCAGTATTTT. Its protein is CASRVGLHTQYF.